The rows below give T cell receptor beta chains drawn from one sample of a study of T-cell reconstitution after alpha-beta-depleted transplantation in children. From the PCR reads, TCRdb called clonotypes with MiXCR, one entry per CDR3 protein. The table records some 500,000 distinct CDR3 sequences, approximately 32% of them present only once. The sample here was PBMCs from the stem cell graft donor, taken from the stem cell graft. The receptors here all came from a human donor who donated a stem cell graft to a child with aplastic anemia. CDR3s leave out the opening cysteine and the closing phenylalanine or tryptophan.

J | V | CDR3
TRBJ2-1 | TRBV7-6 | ASNIGSGEQF
TRBJ1-2 | TRBV20-1 | SALPSRQDGKGYT
TRBJ2-3 | TRBV15 | ATSAGLASDTQY
TRBJ2-5 | TRBV6-5 | ASSYSLAGAETQY
TRBJ2-5 | TRBV6-2/TRBV6-3 | ASRTELAGATQETQY
TRBJ2-3 | TRBV12-3/TRBV12-4 | ASSYGGIGTDTQY
TRBJ2-4 | TRBV20-1 | SAGTQAKNIQY
TRBJ2-1 | TRBV28 | ASSLLGLWNEQF
TRBJ2-7 | TRBV12-3/TRBV12-4 | ASSSMSSYEQY
TRBJ1-1 | TRBV7-9 | ASSLGTGKLREAF
TRBJ1-2 | TRBV20-1 | SATRGSAEYGYT
TRBJ1-4 | TRBV6-1 | ASTHGAATNEKLF
TRBJ1-2 | TRBV7-8 | ASSQLLATGDGYT
TRBJ1-1 | TRBV7-6 | ASSLVSQTNTEAF
TRBJ1-1 | TRBV5-1 | ASSPGRGLGTNTEAF
TRBJ2-1 | TRBV7-2 | ASSSGSGRALTEQF
TRBJ2-6 | TRBV9 | ASSVGTYTRATGANVLT
TRBJ2-7 | TRBV30 | AWSTASYEQY
TRBJ1-2 | TRBV29-1 | SAGERDGYT
TRBJ1-5 | TRBV7-2 | ASSPWIDSNQPQH
TRBJ2-1 | TRBV7-6 | ASGGISNNEQF
TRBJ2-3 | TRBV29-1 | SVGRLAGSTDTQY
TRBJ2-5 | TRBV11-2 | ASSPGTSGPGETQY
TRBJ2-2 | TRBV20-1 | SAARDRVTGELF
TRBJ1-5 | TRBV18 | ASSPRPGGRQGNQPQH
TRBJ2-1 | TRBV11-2 | ASSWGNNEQF
TRBJ2-2 | TRBV6-1 | ASADRATPTNTWELF
TRBJ2-1 | TRBV7-2 | ASSSTSVTRNEQF
TRBJ1-5 | TRBV6-2/TRBV6-3 | ASSYRAGTNQPQH
TRBJ1-1 | TRBV5-1 | ASSFGRGLGDAEAF
TRBJ2-2 | TRBV29-1 | SVVPRGQRSNTGELF
TRBJ2-3 | TRBV9 | ASSETSGGAGGPRDTQY
TRBJ1-5 | TRBV18 | ASSLADGSNQPQH
TRBJ1-6 | TRBV7-2 | ASSLRVGGGNSPLH
TRBJ1-2 | TRBV6-5 | ASSYDFRNYGYT
TRBJ2-5 | TRBV10-3 | AISESAGGPETQY
TRBJ2-7 | TRBV6-5 | ASSYSAGLYSYEQY
TRBJ2-5 | TRBV4-3 | ASSQDPSGRLQETQY
TRBJ2-7 | TRBV9 | ASSVGGTGSYEQY
TRBJ1-2 | TRBV29-1 | SVVQDYGYT
TRBJ2-1 | TRBV27 | ASSLNLGRKREQF
TRBJ2-7 | TRBV5-1 | ASSPTLAGDRSYEQY
TRBJ1-1 | TRBV25-1 | ASSGNGRDRDLTEAF
TRBJ2-1 | TRBV7-8 | ASSLQPAGSYNEQF
TRBJ1-1 | TRBV14 | ASSQFRAEAF